These T cell receptor beta chains were read from a single sample in a study of shared clonotypes between healthy human individuals. Assay: immunoSEQ multiplex PCR; the TCRdb copy retains only in-frame clones and omits some. This sample carries 850,000 to 1,100,000 clones, roughly 77% of them seen once, and the ten largest clones take more than 0.85%. Sequencing used memory CD4+ T cells from PBMCs. These receptors originate from a man younger than 30 in good health. Some clones in this sample may be carry-over from other donors' samples. CDR3s include the opening cysteine and the closing phenylalanine or tryptophan. Fields, in order: CDR3 length, D gene, J gene, V gene, clone size, CDR3 DNA, CDR3 protein. A D gene is named only where the DNA matches it firmly. The listing skips clone size in some rows; elsewhere it reads once, few, many or a size class.

>16|-|TRBJ2-7|TRBV2|-
TGTGCCAGCAGTGAACGGGTGACACTCCTGGGTTACGAGCAGTACTTC
CASSERVTLLGYEQYF
>17|TRBD1|TRBJ1-4|TRBV28|-
TGTGCCAGCAGTTTATGGACAGGGGGGATAACTAATGAAAAACTGTTTTTT
CASSLWTGGITNEKLFF
>13|-|TRBJ2-7|TRBV7-2|-
TGTGCCAGCAGCCCTGCCGTTCGCTACGAGCAGTACTTC
CASSPAVRYEQYF
>15|TRBD2|TRBJ2-7|TRBV27|many
TGTGCCAGCAGTCCCTCCCTAGCGGGTATTTACGAGCAGTACTTC
CASSPSLAGIYEQYF
>15|TRBD1|TRBJ1-5|TRBV28|-
TGTGCCAGCAGTCCCGGGACAGGGGTAGGTCAGCCCCAGCATTTT
CASSPGTGVGQPQHF
>14|TRBD1|TRBJ2-7|TRBV5-5|-
TGTGCCAGCAGCTTAGGACAGGGAGTGTACGAGCAGTACTTC
CASSLGQGVYEQYF
>15|TRBD2|TRBJ2-1|TRBV7-2|once
TGTGCCAGCAGTTACACTAGCGGGAGTTTCAATGAGCAGTTCTTC
CASSYTSGSFNEQFF
>14|TRBD1|TRBJ2-1|TRBV5-1|-
TGCGCCAGCAGCTCGGGACAGGGGGATAATGAGCAGTTCTTC
CASSSGQGDNEQFF
>15|TRBD2|TRBJ2-5|TRBV19|-
TGTGCCAGTAAAAGGCAAGGCGGGAGATGGGAGACCCAGTACTTC
CASKRQGGRWETQYF
>13|-|TRBJ1-2|TRBV6-6|-
TGTGCCAGCAGCCAGGCCGCCGGCTATGGCTACACCTTC
CASSQAAGYGYTF
>17|-|TRBJ1-2|TRBV19|-
TGTGCCAGTACTCCCACTTCGGGAGGATGGATCTCCGGGGGCTACACCTTC
CASTPTSGGWISGGYTF
>16|TRBD1|TRBJ1-5|TRBV10-3|-
TGTGCCATCAGTGATAGCAACAGGGGTGGCAATCAGCCCCAGCATTTT
CAISDSNRGGNQPQHF
>15|-|TRBJ1-1|TRBV7-3|-
TGTGCCAGCGCGCCCGGGGTGGGGGCCAACACTGAAGCTTTCTTT
CASAPGVGANTEAFF
>14|-|TRBJ2-2|TRBV27|-
TGTGCCAGCAGTTTGCGGAGGGACACCGGGGAGCTGTTTTTT
CASSLRRDTGELFF
>14|TRBD2|TRBJ2-1|TRBV7-6|-
TGTGCCAGCAGCTTAGACGGACTAGCGGATGAGCAGTTCTTC
CASSLDGLADEQFF
>16|TRBD2|TRBJ2-5|TRBV28|-
TGTGCCAGCAGCTACCGGACTAGCGGGATGGAAGAGACCCAGTACTTC
CASSYRTSGMEETQYF
>15|TRBD1|TRBJ1-4|TRBV6-1|-
TGTGCCAGCGGCTTGACAGGGGGCGCGGATGAAAAACTGTTTTTT
CASGLTGGADEKLFF
>15|-|TRBJ2-1|TRBV9|-
TGTGCCAGCAGCGTAACGGGACATCTCTACAATGAGCAGTTCTTC
CASSVTGHLYNEQFF
>14|-|TRBJ1-2|TRBV10-3|-
TGTGCCATCAGTGAACGGGGAAAGAGGGGGGGCTACACCTTC
CAISERGKRGGYTF
>16|TRBD1|TRBJ2-6|TRBV10-2|-
TGCGCCAGCATTACAGGGGTAGTGAGAGGGGCCAACGTCCTGACTTTC
CASITGVVRGANVLTF
>13|TRBD2|TRBJ2-1|TRBV27|-
TGTGCCAGCAGTTTTATAGGGAGGGATGAGCAGTTCTTC
CASSFIGRDEQFF
>11|-|TRBJ2-7|TRBV29-1|-
TGCAGCGTTGAAGAGGTCGGCGAGCAGTACTTC
CSVEEVGEQYF
>14|-|TRBJ2-2|TRBV2|-
TGTGCCAGCACCCTCGACACCTACACCGGGGAGCTGTTTTTT
CASTLDTYTGELFF
>15|TRBD1|TRBJ1-5|TRBV27|-
TGTGCCAGCAGTCCTAACCGGGACAGGGGGCAGCCCCAGCATTTT
CASSPNRDRGQPQHF
>12|-|TRBJ2-7|TRBV7-2|once
TGTGCCAGCAGCAGTAGGGGCTACGAGCAGTACTTC
CASSSRGYEQYF
>15|-|TRBJ2-4|TRBV5-1|-
TGCGCCAGCAATTGGCGGGGTGCTGCCAAAAACATTCAGTACTTC
CASNWRGAAKNIQYF
>15|-|TRBJ2-5|TRBV10-2|-
TGCGCCAGCAGTGAAGGTAGCAGGGCACAAGAGACCCAGTACTTC
CASSEGSRAQETQYF
>17|TRBD2|TRBJ2-4|TRBV5-6|-
TGTGCCAGCAGCCAGGCCGGGCTAGCGGGAGCCAAAAACATTCAGTACTTC
CASSQAGLAGAKNIQYF
>15|TRBD2|TRBJ2-1|TRBV7-9|-
TGTGCCAGCAGCTTAGCGGCGGGAGGACCCCTAGAGCAGTTCTTC
CASSLAAGGPLEQFF
>16|TRBD2|TRBJ2-3|TRBV11-3|-
TGTGCCAGCAGCTTAGGTACTAGCGGAAGCACAGATACGCAGTATTTT
CASSLGTSGSTDTQYF
>16|-|TRBJ2-7|TRBV4-1|-
TGCGCCAGCAGCCGCGACTGGTCCCTAACCACCTACGAGCAGTACTTC
CASSRDWSLTTYEQYF
>12|-|TRBJ1-4|TRBV12-5|-
TGTGCTAGTGGTTTCTGGGGTGAAAAACTGTTTTTT
CASGFWGEKLFF
>12|-|TRBJ2-5|TRBV2|-
TGTGCCAGCCGGACAGATCAAGAGACCCAGTACTTC
CASRTDQETQYF
>15|TRBD1|TRBJ1-4|TRBV11-1|once
TGTGCCAGCAGAGCCGGGACAGGGGAGACAGAAAAACTGTTTTTT
CASRAGTGETEKLFF
>14|-|TRBJ2-2|TRBV11-3|-
TGTGCCAGCAGCTCCGGACAGATCACCGGGGAGCTGTTTTTT
CASSSGQITGELFF
>10|-|TRBJ1-4|TRBV20-1|few
TGCAGTGCTGAGGAAGAAAAACTGTTTTTT
CSAEEEKLFF
>15|-|TRBJ2-7|TRBV30|few
TGTGCCTGGAGTGTACCCCAGGGCCCTAGGGGCGAGCAGTACTTC
CAWSVPQGPRGEQYF
>14|-|TRBJ2-7|TRBV29-1|-
TGCAGCGTTTCGGGCGCAGGGAGCTCCTACGAGCAGTACTTC
CSVSGAGSSYEQYF
>13|-|TRBJ2-3|TRBV10-1|-
TGCGCCAGCAGTGATAGGTTAGCCAATACGCAGTATTTT
CASSDRLANTQYF
>15|-|TRBJ2-5|TRBV28|-
TGTGCCAGCAGTCAATATCGAAACTCACAAGAGACCCAGTACTTC
CASSQYRNSQETQYF
>13|-|TRBJ1-2|TRBV19|few
TGTGCCAGTACTTTCCGGGCGAACTATGGCTACACCTTC
CASTFRANYGYTF
>13|-|TRBJ1-2|TRBV7-8|once
TGTGCCAGCAGCTTATCGGGGGCGAATGGCTACACCTTC
CASSLSGANGYTF
>14|-|TRBJ2-5|TRBV13|-
TGTGCCAGCAGCCCGGGGGCGCTGGTGGAGACCCAGTACTTC
CASSPGALVETQYF
>12|-|TRBJ1-5|TRBV6-1|-
TGTGCCAGCACCGATCGCTATCAGCCCCAGCATTTT
CASTDRYQPQHF
>17|TRBD1|TRBJ1-2|TRBV10-3|-
TGTGCCATCAGTGAGCAAACAGGGGGCATAAGCAACTATGGCTACACCTTC
CAISEQTGGISNYGYTF
>14|TRBD1|TRBJ1-1|TRBV30|-
TGTGCCTGGAGTGTTAAGGGGGCGCGAACTGAAGCTTTCTTT
CAWSVKGARTEAFF
>11|-|TRBJ1-1|TRBV11-1|-
TGTGCCAGCAGCTCACGATTGGAAGCTTTCTTT
CASSSRLEAFF
>15|TRBD1|TRBJ2-3|TRBV18|-
TGTGCCAGCTCACTCATTTCAGGGGGCGGCGATACGCAGTATTTT
CASSLISGGGDTQYF
>14|TRBD2|TRBJ2-5|TRBV19|-
TGTGCCAGTAGTATTTTCGGGGGGGCAGAGACCCAGTACTTC
CASSIFGGAETQYF
>11|-|TRBJ1-2|TRBV10-3|-
TGTGCCATCAGTGAGGGTGGGGGCTACACCTTC
CAISEGGGYTF
>17|-|TRBJ2-1|TRBV15|-
TGTGCCACCAGCAGAGACCGACAGATAGCCTTAGGATACGAGCAGTTCTTC
CATSRDRQIALGYEQFF
>12|-|TRBJ1-5|TRBV6-5|few
TGTGCCAGCAGTTACCCTGGAGGGCCCCAGCATTTT
CASSYPGGPQHF
>12|TRBD1|TRBJ2-3|TRBV2|-
TGTGCCACCCGGGACAGGAGAGATACGCAGTATTTT
CATRDRRDTQYF